A selection of T cell receptor beta chains follows, all from one sample in a study of PD-1 blockade in mismatch repair-deficient tumors. Sequencing was performed with immunoSEQ multiplex PCR; in TCRdb, only in-frame clones are kept and a portion is missing. The table shows 75,000 to 80,000 clones, with 65% to 85% occurring only once. This specimen was peripheral blood, taken 44 weeks after starting pembrolizumab. These receptors came from an adult with mismatch repair-deficient cancer. Each CDR3 is given without its conserved first and last residue. A D gene is named only where the DNA matches it firmly.

j_gene | v_gene | d_gene | CDR3aa
TRBJ2-2 | TRBV5-1 | TRBD1 | ASSLVGTGVGELF
TRBJ2-5 | TRBV5-1 | TRBD1 | ASSPGQQETQY
TRBJ2-4 | TRBV5-4 | NA | ASSAGGGALAKNIQY
NA | TRBV6-1 | NA | ASRVDSSYEQY
TRBJ1-5 | TRBV6-1 | NA | ASSEGYRLQPPQH
TRBJ1-1 | TRBV12-5 | NA | ASGLGGFDTEAF
TRBJ1-4 | TRBV18 | NA | ASSPGPATNEKLF
TRBJ1-1 | TRBV7-8 | NA | ASNPKGQKNTEAF
TRBJ2-2 | TRBV14 | TRBD2 | ASSQLASGANTGELF
TRBJ2-7 | TRBV4-2 | TRBD2 | ASSQDASGRYEQY
TRBJ2-7 | TRBV7-8 | NA | ASSLEGRVGDEQY
TRBJ2-3 | TRBV4-3 | TRBD2 | ASSQDFAGGPSTDTQY
TRBJ2-5 | TRBV7-9 | TRBD2 | ASSQGLAGAGETQY
TRBJ2-7 | TRBV6-6 | NA | ASSPGSLQGQY
TRBJ1-5 | TRBV30 | NA | AWSDRYNPLNQPQH
TRBJ1-1 | TRBV9 | NA | ASSVRQAGTEAF
TRBJ2-2 | TRBV30 | NA | AWSVPSLNTGELF
TRBJ1-2 | TRBV27 | NA | ASSFKGGPVEANYGYT
TRBJ2-1 | TRBV7-8 | NA | ASSQRDEQF
TRBJ2-1 | TRBV27 | TRBD2 | ASRTSGSSYNEQF
TRBJ2-1 | TRBV19 | TRBD2 | ASTPTGLAGRAYNEQF
TRBJ2-7 | TRBV2 | NA | ASRPDGTYEQY